The next 15 T cell receptor beta chains were all read from a single sample in a study of blood T cell repertoires in COVID-19 (dated by TCRdb to the early 2020s). Libraries were made using the immunoSEQ multiplex PCR assay. TCRdb limited this immuneACCESS table to in-frame rearrangements with V and J called. A share of clones is missing; checked studies link under half to unresolved V genes, and the rest is unexplained. This sample comprises 50,000 to 60,000 clones, 75% to 85% of them detected only once. Over 15% of the sample is held by the ten biggest clonotypes. The material sequenced was peripheral blood. The receptors originated from a man between 40 and 49 years old with acute or convalescent COVID-19.

This rearrangement joins TRBV7-2 to TRBJ1-3; TRBD1 aligns across 10 bases. Germline V gene sequence: CDR1 SGHTA, CDR2 FQGNSA. The junction had 9 bases not matched to a gene; V was cut back by 2 bases and J by 8 bases. There are 16 residues in the CDR3. CDR3 region: CASSLLGGQGRHTIYF. The CDR3 nucleotides are TGTGCCAGCAGCTTATTAGGGGGACAGGGGAGGCACACCATATATTTT.

This clone was seen only a few times. The chain links TRBV13 to TRBJ2-3; 7 bases match TRBD1. CDR3 size: 14 residues. The germline gives CDR1 PRHDT, CDR2 FYEKMQ (reference sequence). Trimming cost V 3 bases and J 1 base; bases outside gene matches: 1. CDR3 residues: CASSFDRGTDTQYF. The CDR3 DNA reads as TGTGCCAGCAGCTTTGACAGGGGCACAGATACGCAGTATTTT.

This clone was counted a few times. The chain couples TRBV5-1 to TRBJ2-1, with TRBD2 matching over 13 bases. The V gene end was trimmed by 4 bases and the J gene end by 2 bases; junction bases not matched to a gene: 6. Per germline, CDR1 SGHRS and CDR2 YFSETQ. The CDR3 sequence is 17 residues long. CDR3 bases: TGCGCCAGCAGCGACGGGACTAGCGGGGCCGCCTACAATGAGCAGTTCTTC. This sequence encodes CASSDGTSGAAYNEQFF.

The chain links TRBV5-4 to TRBJ2-2; 7 bases fit TRBD1. The CDR3 length is 13 residues. With V trimmed by 10 bases and J by 0 bases, 3 bases remained unmatched. CDR1 and CDR2 (germline): SGHNT, YYREEE (reference sequence). CDR3 DNA sequence: TGTGCCTCTGGACAGGCGAACACCGGGGAGCTGTTTTTT. This encodes CASGQANTGELFF.

V gene TRBV5-6 combines with J gene TRBJ1-6, with TRBD1 as a possible D gene (6 bases). The CDR3 runs 15 residues. CDR1 and CDR2 (germline): SGHDT, YYEEEE. V lost 1 base and J 12 bases, leaving 17 bases between the germline ends. CDR3 sequence (DNA): TGTGCCAGCAGCTTGAAGAGGGGGAGCATTGTACCCCTCCACTTT. Translated, it gives CASSLKRGSIVPLHF.

The chain employs TRBV5-1 and TRBJ2-7, with TRBD1 matching over 10 bases. Trimming cost V 3 bases and J 5 bases; bases outside gene matches: 8. Germline CDR1 and CDR2: SGHRS and YFSETQ. There are 15 residues in the CDR3. CDR3 in DNA: TGCGCCAGCAGCTCCCGGGACAGGGGCGGCGACGAGCAGTACTTC. Translation: CASSSRDRGGDEQYF.

This clone appeared a single time. The V gene is TRBV28, the J gene TRBJ1-1; maybe TRBD1 (5 bases). The CDR3 extends over 13 amino acids. Germline CDR1 is MDHEN and CDR2 is SYDVKM. V was cut by 5 bases and J by 4 bases, with 11 bases left in between. For the CDR3, the DNA is TGTGCCAGCAGTGCAGGGCGGGGCACTGAAGCTTTCTTT. As protein: CASSAGRGTEAFF.

The chain links TRBV30 to TRBJ1-2; D uncertain. Germline V CDR1 and CDR2: GTSNPN, SVGIG (reference sequence). The ends were cut back, 7 bases at V and 8 bases at J, with 11 bases in the middle. The CDR3 totals 10 residues. The CDR3 loop reads CAFGVVGYTF. The CDR3 bases are TGTGCCTTCGGGGTTGTGGGCTACACCTTC. The whole variable domain, filled in from reference TRBV30 and TRBJ1-2, reads SQTIHQWPATLVQPVGSPLSLECTVEGTSNPNLYWYRQAAGRGLQLLFYSVGIGQISSEVPQNLSASRPQDRQFILSSKKLLLSDSGFYLCAFGVVGYTFGSGTRLTVV.

The rearrangement joins TRBV19 to TRBJ2-2; D perhaps matches TRBD2 (5 bases). CDR3 length: 14 amino acids. V was clipped by 3 bases and J by 4 bases, with 9 bases between them. The germline V gene encodes CDR1 LNHDA and CDR2 SQIVND (reference sequence). The CDR3 DNA is TGTGCCAGTAGTATTTCGGGAATCACCGGGGAGCTGTTTTTT. This codes for CASSISGITGELFF.

V usage is TRBV2 and J usage is TRBJ2-1; 11 bases are a match to TRBD2. The CDR3 has 15 amino acids. Germline values: CDR1 SNHLY, CDR2 FYNNEI. The ends lost 6 bases at V and 5 bases at J; junction bases unmatched: 6. The CDR3 here is CASSLTSGSNNEQFF. DNA of the CDR3: TGTGCCAGCAGCCTAACTAGCGGGAGTAACAATGAGCAGTTCTTC.

The V and J genes are TRBV24-1 and TRBJ2-1, with D possibly being TRBD1 (6 bases). V shed 9 bases and J shed 7 bases, with 12 bases lying between them. Germline lookup yields CDR1 KGHDR and CDR2 SFDVKD. The CDR3 sequence is 12 residues long. Here the CDR3 reads CATLSTGNEQFF. In DNA, the CDR3 is TGTGCCACCCTTTCCACAGGGAATGAGCAGTTCTTC.

The chain links TRBV5-5 to TRBJ1-2, with D hard to call. The CDR3 extends over 15 amino acids. Per the germline V gene, CDR1 is SGHKS and CDR2 is YYEKEE (reference sequence). V dropped 0 bases and J dropped 5 bases, with 14 bases sitting between them. The CDR3 DNA reads TGTGCCAGCAGCTTGGGCGCAGAAGCTAGGTATGGCTACACCTTC. Its protein product is CASSLGAEARYGYTF. The full variable domain, its missing parts supplied by reference TRBV5-5 and TRBJ1-2, is DAGVTQSPTHLIKTRGQQVTLRCSPISGHKSVSWYQQVLGQGPQFIFQYYEKEERGRGNFPDRFSARQFPNYSSELNVNALLLGDSALYLCASSLGAEARYGYTFGSGTRLTVV.

This clone has a single count. This rearrangement joins TRBV5-1 to TRBJ1-6; weak D call: TRBD1 (5 bases). Germline V gene data show CDR1 as SGHRS and CDR2 as YFSETQ. Trimming took 1 base from V and 5 from J, leaving 16 bases between them. This CDR3 has 17 residues. The CDR3 DNA reads TGCGCCAGCAGCTTGTCGGGTCCGCGGGGGGATAATTCACCCCTCCACTTT. Amino acid sequence: CASSLSGPRGDNSPLHF.

The rearrangement joins TRBV2 to TRBJ2-1; D remains unclear. The CDR3 length is 12 residues. V shed 7 bases and J shed 7 bases, with 11 bases lying between them. CDR1 and CDR2 (germline): SNHLY, FYNNEI. CDR3 coding DNA: TGTGCCAGCACCCTTACTACGAATGAGCAGTTCTTC. Encoded protein: CASTLTTNEQFF.

The chain is built from TRBV10-3 and TRBJ1-1, with D tentatively TRBD1 (6 bases). Trimming left V 2 bases short and J 8 bases short, with 9 bases between. The CDR3 loop spans 12 amino acids. Per the germline V gene, CDR1 is ENHRY and CDR2 is SYGVKD. The CDR3 here is CAISETQGEAFF. The CDR3 nucleotides are TGTGCCATCAGTGAGACACAGGGAGAAGCTTTCTTT.